What follows are 10 T cell receptor beta chains derived from one specimen sequenced in a study of CD8 T cells in ankylosing spondylitis. Via MiXCR, TCRdb re-called the 5' RACE reads, giving one row per CDR3 protein. The sample holds around 150,000 distinct CDR3 sequences, approximately 20% seen once. The sequencing input was blood, either unsorted or a sorted T cell fraction (not recorded which). Receptors originate from a male donor with ankylosing spondylitis or in good health (not recorded which).

With respect to this clonotype: This may stem from a read error, because a much larger clone lies one nucleotide away. The gene calls are TRBV5-6 and TRBJ1-1; D unresolved. Germline V gene data show CDR1 as SGHDT and CDR2 as YYEEEE. The CDR3 totals 11 residues. V lost 2 bases, J lost 3 bases, and 2 bases lay in between. CDR3 nucleotide sequence: TGTGCCAGCAGCTTCCACACTGAAGCTTTCTTT. Its translation is CASSFHTEAFF.

This clonotype turned up a few times. The V call is TRBV28, the J call TRBJ1-1; D is undetermined. Looked up from germline, CDR1 is MDHEN and CDR2 is SYDVKM. The V gene lost 1 base and the J gene lost 0 bases, with 3 bases spanning the gap. This CDR3 comprises 13 residues. CDR3 sequence reads: CASSLSVNTEAFF. The CDR3 nucleotides are TGTGCCAGCAGTTTATCGGTGAACACTGAAGCTTTCTTT.

This clonotype occurred many times. V is TRBV12-3 or TRBV12-4 and J is TRBJ2-1; 14 positions match TRBD2. The CDR3 loop spans 15 amino acids. V shed 5 bases and J 8 bases; nucleotides not matched to a gene: 5. This CDR3 is CASSMTSGRADEQFF. The CDR3, as DNA: TGTGCCAGCAGTATGACTAGCGGGAGGGCGGATGAGCAGTTCTTC.

In its sample, this clonotype was seen many times. The V call is TRBV21-1, the J call TRBJ2-7. TRBV21-1 is classified as a pseudogene. There are 15 residues in the CDR3. The CDR3 spells CASSIAGLFCCEQYF. Written as DNA, the CDR3 is TGTGCCAGCAGCATCGCCGGCCTCTTTTGCTGCGAGCAGTACTTC.

This clonotype was detected many times. This chain connects TRBV28 to TRBJ2-7, with D possibly being TRBD1 (6 bases). The CDR3 spans 10 residues. V lost 8 bases, J lost 9 bases, and 11 bases lay in between. CDR1 is MDHEN, CDR2 SYDVKM, per germline. The CDR3 DNA is TGTGCCAGCGCAGGGGTCGGGCAGTACTTC. It codes for CASAGVGQYF.

This clonotype was counted at least ten times. The V call is TRBV6-1, the J call TRBJ2-7; D is undetermined. The germline CDR1 and CDR2 sequences are MNHNS and SASEGT. This CDR3 comprises 14 residues. V gave up 8 bases and J gave up 2 bases, with 16 bases separating them. The CDR3 nucleotides read TGTGCCAGCCACTCCCCACAGTCCCCCTACGAGCAGTACTTC. It specifies CASHSPQSPYEQYF.

The V and J genes are TRBV29-1 and TRBJ1-1; D not resolved. With 7 bases removed from V and 4 bases from J, the gap between germline ends came to 10 bases. The CDR3 contains 11 residues. CDR1 and CDR2 from the germline V gene are SQVTM and ANQGSEA. The CDR3 reads CSAYRGTEAFF. DNA for the CDR3: TGCAGCGCTTACCGGGGCACTGAAGCTTTCTTT.

This clonotype has only a few counts. The gene calls are TRBV27 and TRBJ2-1, with 10 positions matching TRBD2. The CDR3 totals 15 residues. The trim removed 2 bases at V and 9 bases at J, leaving 7 bases unmatched. In germline, CDR1 is MNHEY, CDR2 SMNVEV (reference sequence). DNA for the CDR3: TGTGCCAGCAGTTTAATGGCTAGCGGGAGCGGTGAGCAGTTCTTC. Residues: CASSLMASGSGEQFF.

As for this clonotype: Given a much more abundant clone one base away, this may be a read error. The chain uses TRBV12-3 or TRBV12-4 and TRBJ1-5, with TRBD1 as a possible D gene (5 bases). The CDR3 contains 14 residues. CDR3 DNA sequence: TGTGCCAGCAGCGGGACGGAGAGCAATCAGTCCCAGCATTTT. Its protein is CASSGTESNQSQHF.

The chain is built from TRBV7-6 and TRBJ2-6; D unresolved. V dropped 1 base and J dropped 0 bases, with 16 bases sitting between them. This CDR3 is 19 amino acids long. Per the germline V gene, CDR1 is SGHVS and CDR2 is FNYEAQ. CDR3 in DNA: TGTGCCAGCAGCTTAGTGCCCCTGAGCCGGACCTCTGGGGCCAACGTCCTGACTTTC. It translates to CASSLVPLSRTSGANVLTF.